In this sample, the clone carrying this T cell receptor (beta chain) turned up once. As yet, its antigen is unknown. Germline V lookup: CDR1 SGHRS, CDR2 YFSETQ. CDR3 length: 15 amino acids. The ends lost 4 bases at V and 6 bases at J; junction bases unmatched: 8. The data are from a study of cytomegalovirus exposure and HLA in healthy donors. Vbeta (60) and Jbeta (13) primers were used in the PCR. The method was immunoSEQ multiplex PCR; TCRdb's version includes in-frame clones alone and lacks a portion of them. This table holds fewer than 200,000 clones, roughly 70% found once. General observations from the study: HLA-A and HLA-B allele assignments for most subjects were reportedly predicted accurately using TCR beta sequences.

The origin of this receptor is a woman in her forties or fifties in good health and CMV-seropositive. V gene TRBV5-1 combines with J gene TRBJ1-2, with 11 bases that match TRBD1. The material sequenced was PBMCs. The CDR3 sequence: CASSRTGGAVNGYTF. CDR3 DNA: TGCGCCAGCAGCCGGACAGGGGGCGCCGTTAATGGCTACACCTTC.